This is a list of T cell receptor beta chains from one sample in a study of regulatory T cells in long-lasting Graves disease. TCRdb called the multiplex PCR reads again in MiXCR, with one record for every CDR3 protein. The table records a few hundred thousand distinct CDR3 sequences, roughly 14% of them present only once. The same specimen was also included in a second study, on T cells in Graves' hyperthyroidism and ophthalmopathy.

The sequencing used peripheral blood mononuclear cells (PBMCs), collected at new diagnosis, from a patient treated with antithyroid drugs. Receptors originate from a man younger than 45 with Graves disease. Both conserved end residues are trimmed from each CDR3.

j_call v_call cdr3_aa
TRBJ2-1 TRBV5-6 ASTDSDNEQF
TRBJ2-5 TRBV12-3/TRBV12-4 ASSPTGTGETQY
TRBJ2-3 TRBV11-2 ASSLGSVGLDTQY
TRBJ1-1 TRBV30 AWSVLWGSQAF
TRBJ2-7 TRBV5-1 ASSLDGGTYEQY
TRBJ2-5 TRBV29-1 SVGGTLIGETQY
TRBJ2-3 TRBV11-2 ASSFPSSTDTQY
TRBJ1-5 TRBV12-5 ASGLVRGPLDSNQPQH
TRBJ2-5 TRBV2 ASSGRGQETQY
TRBJ2-7 TRBV5-1 ASSLGGFEQY